Shown below are 9 T cell receptor beta chains from a single sample sequenced in a study of T cells expressing NK-cell markers. Following a re-call of the 5' RACE reads, TCRdb has one entry per CDR3 protein and lacks DNA. The listing contains 400,000 to 500,000 distinct CDR3 sequences. Sequenced material: blood T cells: a sorted CD56 or NKG2C T cell subset, CD4+ or CD8+ T cells, or bulk PBMC T cells (not recorded which). These receptor sequences come from a woman aged 18 to 75 in good health.

The gene calls are TRBV6-1 and TRBJ1-2; lacking DNA, the TRBD1 call made by TCRdb goes unchecked. The germline gives CDR1 MNHNS, CDR2 SASEGT. This CDR3 is 16 amino acids long. The CDR3 loop is CASSVSPGKGHYGYTF.

The chain recombines TRBV5-1 with TRBJ2-7; the TRBD1 assignment by TCRdb is unverifiable without DNA. Germline CDR1 reads SGHRS; CDR2 reads YFSETQ. There are 16 residues in the CDR3. CDR3 amino acids: CASSLGDRGFPYEQYF.

The genes are TRBV18 and TRBJ1-5; TCRdb selects TRBD1, and the lack of DNA leaves this call unchecked. Germline assignment: CDR1 KGHSH and CDR2 LQKENI. The CDR3 runs 14 residues. This chain's CDR3 is CASSATDSNQPQHF.

The chain joins TRBV6-5 to TRBJ2-3; TCRdb's D call of TRBD2 is untestable without DNA. CDR3 length equals 16 residues. Germline V gene sequence: CDR1 MNHEY, CDR2 SVGAGI. The CDR3 region is CASSFRSGVVTDTQYF.

This rearrangement joins TRBV6-2 or TRBV6-3 to TRBJ2-2; TCRdb reports TRBD1, a call that lacks DNA to check it against. The V gene's germline CDR1 is MNHEY and CDR2 SVGEGT. The length of the CDR3 is 13 residues. The CDR3 reads CASRQGATGELFF.

The rearrangement uses TRBV20-1 and TRBJ2-1; no DNA is available, so the TRBD1 call from TCRdb remains unchecked. This CDR3 is built from 13 residues. The germline CDR1 and CDR2 sequences are DFQATT and SNEGSKA (reference sequence). CDR3 residues: CSASGIGLNEQFF.

J is TRBJ1-3 and V is TRBV4-3. The CDR3 runs 16 residues. The germline V gene encodes CDR1 LGHNA and CDR2 YSLEER. The CDR3: CASSQGEGFSGNTIYF.

The chain recombines TRBV28 with TRBJ2-6; TCRdb picks TRBD1, but there is no DNA to check that call. Germline V gene lookup returns CDR1 MDHEN and CDR2 SYDVKM. The CDR3 loop spans 18 amino acids. The CDR3 sequence: CASSLYGQGASGANVLTF.

V and J are TRBV20-1 and TRBJ2-3; no DNA is available, so the TRBD2 call from TCRdb remains unchecked. Germline CDR1 DFQATT, CDR2 SNEGSKA (reference sequence). CDR3 length equals 11 residues. CDR3 sequence reads: CSVPAPDTQYF.